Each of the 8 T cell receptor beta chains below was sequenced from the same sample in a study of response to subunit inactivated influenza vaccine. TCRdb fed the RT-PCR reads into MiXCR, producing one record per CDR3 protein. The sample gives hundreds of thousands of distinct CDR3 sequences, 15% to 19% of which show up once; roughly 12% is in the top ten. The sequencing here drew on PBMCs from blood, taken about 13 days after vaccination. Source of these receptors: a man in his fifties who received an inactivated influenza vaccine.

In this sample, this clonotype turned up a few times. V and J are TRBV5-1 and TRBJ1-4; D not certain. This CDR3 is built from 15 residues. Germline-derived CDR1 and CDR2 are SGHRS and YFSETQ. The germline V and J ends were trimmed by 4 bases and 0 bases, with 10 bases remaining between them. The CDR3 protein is CASSPTKATNEKLFF. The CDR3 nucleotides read TGCGCCAGCAGCCCTACAAAGGCAACTAATGAAAAACTGTTTTTT.

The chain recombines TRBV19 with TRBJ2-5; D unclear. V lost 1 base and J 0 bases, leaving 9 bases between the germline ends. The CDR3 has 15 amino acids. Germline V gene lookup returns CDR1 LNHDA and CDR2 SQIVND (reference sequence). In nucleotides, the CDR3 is TGTGCCAGTAGTATAGGAGGCTCGTACCAAGAGACCCAGTACTTC. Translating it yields CASSIGGSYQETQYF.

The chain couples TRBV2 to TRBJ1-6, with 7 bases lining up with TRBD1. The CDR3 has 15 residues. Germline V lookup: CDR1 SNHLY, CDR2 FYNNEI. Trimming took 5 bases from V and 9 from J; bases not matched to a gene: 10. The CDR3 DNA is TGTGCCAGCAGTCCGGACAGGTCCGGGGGTTCACCCCTCCACTTT. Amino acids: CASSPDRSGGSPLHF.

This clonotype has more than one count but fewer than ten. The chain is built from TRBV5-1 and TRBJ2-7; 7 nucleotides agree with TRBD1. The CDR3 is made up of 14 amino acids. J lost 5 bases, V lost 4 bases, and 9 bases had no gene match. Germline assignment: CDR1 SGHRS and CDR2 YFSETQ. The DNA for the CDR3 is TGCGCCAGCAGCCGCACACAGGGGAAGCACGAGCAGTACTTC. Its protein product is CASSRTQGKHEQYF.

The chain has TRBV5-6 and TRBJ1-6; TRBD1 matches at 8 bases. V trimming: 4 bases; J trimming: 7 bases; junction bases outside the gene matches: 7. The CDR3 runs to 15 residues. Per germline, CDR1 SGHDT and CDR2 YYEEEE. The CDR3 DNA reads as TGTGCCAGCAGCGGGGACAGGCGGTACAATTCACCCCTCCACTTT. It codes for CASSGDRRYNSPLHF. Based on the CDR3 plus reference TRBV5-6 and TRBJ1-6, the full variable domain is DAGVTQSPTHLIKTRGQQVTLRCSPKSGHDTVSWYQQALGQGPQFIFQYYEEEERQRGNFPDRFSGHQFPNYSSELNVNALLLGDSALYLCASSGDRRYNSPLHFGNGTRLTVT.

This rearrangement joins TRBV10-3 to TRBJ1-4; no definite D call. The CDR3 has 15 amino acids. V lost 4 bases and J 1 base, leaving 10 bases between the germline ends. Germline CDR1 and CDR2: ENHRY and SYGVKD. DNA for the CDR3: TGTGCCATCAGTGCCGAGGTAGTAACTAATGAAAAACTGTTTTTT. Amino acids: CAISAEVVTNEKLFF.

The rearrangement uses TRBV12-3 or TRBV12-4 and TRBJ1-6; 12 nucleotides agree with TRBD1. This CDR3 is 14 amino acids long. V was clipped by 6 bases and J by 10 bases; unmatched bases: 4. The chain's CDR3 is CASSRDRGLSPLHF. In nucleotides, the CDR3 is TGTGCCAGCAGCCGGGACAGGGGGCTCTCACCCCTCCACTTT.

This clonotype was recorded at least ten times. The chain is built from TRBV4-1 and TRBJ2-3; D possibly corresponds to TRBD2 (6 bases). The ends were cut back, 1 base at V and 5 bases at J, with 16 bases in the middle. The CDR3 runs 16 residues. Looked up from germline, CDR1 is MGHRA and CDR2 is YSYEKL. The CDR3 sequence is CASSQAVTRGLDTQYF. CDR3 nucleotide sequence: TGCGCCAGCAGCCAAGCGGTGACTAGGGGATTAGATACGCAGTATTTT.